This T cell receptor beta chain derives from a study of tumor-infiltrating lymphocytes in localized non-small cell lung cancer (dated by TCRdb to the early 2020s). Background on the whole study: Patients whose samples were collected after neoadjuvant chemotherapy, as well as both smokers and never-smokers and several histologies, were included in the cohort. Each patient provided resected tumor tissue plus uninvolved lung tissue from the same patient, with the uninvolved lung tissue described as non-adjacent to the tumor. The same patients underwent several integrated assays, with TCR sequencing performed together with flow cytometry, multiplex immunofluorescence, RNA-seq, exome sequencing and proteomics. In total, the ICON cohort was made up of approximately 150 surgical patients who had localized non-small cell lung cancer and whose tumors were resected. A total of about 59 patients were part of the paired comparison of immunoSEQ T-cell fraction between tumor and uninvolved lung.

Findings and caveats that apply to the study as a whole: TCR-derived T-cell fraction did not differ between the flow cytometry-defined immunotypes IM1 (good prognosis) and IM2 (poor prognosis). Because different pieces of the same tissue were used for different assays, technical variation could not be separated from intratumor heterogeneity. Consistent with immunofluorescence CD3 counts, TCRbeta sequencing supported greater T cell infiltration in tumors than in uninvolved lung tissue. Assay coverage varied across patients depending on available tissue quantity, so only a subset of the cohort had TCR sequencing.

A note on this clone: This clone's antigen is unknown. Nothing much larger sits one base from this clone, and base qualities are not available.

The first patient joined ICON in April 2016, and enrollment wrapped up when the last patient was enrolled in the second half of 2018. In a subcohort of approximately 76 patients, fresh tumor and matched uninvolved tissue were collected for in-depth immune analyses, with TCR sequencing among those analyses. DNA isolated from bulk tissue, without cell sorting, was used for TCR sequencing. The CDR3 measures 18 amino acids from cysteine to phenylalanine. Here the CDR3 DNA is all that survives: 54 bases in frame from base 1. After removal of 3 bases from V and 0 bases from J, the junction retains 12 bases not matched to a gene. Reading the germline V gene (reference sequence) gives CDR1 SEHNR and CDR2 FQNEAQ. TCR sequencing with the immunoSEQ assay provided the T-cell fraction in tumor and uninvolved lung tissue. From the authors' description of their analysis: For survival analysis, patients were split into high (upper tertile) and low (lower two tertiles) T-cell fraction groups and compared by log-rank test. A signed-rank test was used to test differences in T-cell fraction between paired tumor and uninvolved lung samples. The table was pulled from immuneACCESS by TCRdb, which kept in-frame rearrangements only. Such tables lose some clones; where checked, under half of the loss comes from unresolved V genes, and the rest has no known cause. From that table come the V and J calls and clone size; the DNA was used to work out D and trimming. The sample yields thousands of clones; around 60% were counted once. The ten biggest clones cover 10% to 15% of the sample.

This clonotype was obtained from a human donor with non-small cell lung cancer. The chain is encoded by TRBV7-9 joined to TRBJ2-7, with 9 middle bases fitting TRBD2. Material for sequencing was uninvolved lung tissue not adjacent to the tumor. CDR3 protein: CASSLGGGAGGISYEQYF. The nucleotide sequence reads as follows: TGTGCCAGCAGCTTGGGGGGCGGAGCGGGAGGCATCTCCTACGAGCAGTACTTC. The entire variable domain, with the stretches around the CDR3 drawn from the reference TRBV7-9 and TRBJ2-7 proteins, is DTGVSQNPRHKITKRGQNVTFRCDPISEHNRLYWYRQTLGQGPEFLTYFQNEAQLEKSRLLSDRFSAERPKGSFSTLEIQRTEQGDSAMYLCASSLGGGAGGISYEQYFGPGTRLTVT.